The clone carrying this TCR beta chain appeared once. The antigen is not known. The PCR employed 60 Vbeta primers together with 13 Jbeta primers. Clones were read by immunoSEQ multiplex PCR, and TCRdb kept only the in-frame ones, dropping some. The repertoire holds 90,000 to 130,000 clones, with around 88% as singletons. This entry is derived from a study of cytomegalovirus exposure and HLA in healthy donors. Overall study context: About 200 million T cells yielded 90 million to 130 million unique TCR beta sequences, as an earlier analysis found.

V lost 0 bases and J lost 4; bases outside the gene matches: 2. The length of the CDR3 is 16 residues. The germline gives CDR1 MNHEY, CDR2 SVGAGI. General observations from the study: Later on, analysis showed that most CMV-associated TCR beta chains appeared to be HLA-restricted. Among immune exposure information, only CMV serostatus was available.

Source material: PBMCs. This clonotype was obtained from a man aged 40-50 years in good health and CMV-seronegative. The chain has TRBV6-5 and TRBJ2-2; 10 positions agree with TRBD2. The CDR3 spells CASSYSRTSGTGELFF. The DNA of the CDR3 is TGTGCCAGCAGTTACTCGAGGACTAGCGGCACCGGGGAGCTGTTTTTT.